The sequence of this TCR beta chain was determined in a study of human T cells and chemical hapten exposure (dated by TCRdb to the early 2020s). In the study overall: For sensitization, 2% DPC in acetone was applied to a roughly 2 cm by roughly 2 cm area of upper inner arm skin. Patients additionally received weekly therapeutic DPC doses to the scalp throughout the roughly 23-week study period. Patch testing was performed on the upper back with Finn chambers containing 0.01% DPC, and the patch tests were scored after 6 days according to International Contact Dermatitis Research Group standards. Alopecia areata with under or over 50% scalp involvement, alopecia totalis and alopecia universalis were represented in the patient cohort, which was mostly female. The libraries were sequenced as a pool, and the TCR yield per sample differed mostly because of small variations in library volumes within the pool. Peripheral blood TCR repertoire changes were tracked in vivo in alopecia patients during primary and secondary sensitization to the hapten diphenylcyclopropenone (DPC). Blood samples were taken from patients before sensitization (week 0) and at 2, 6 and about 24 weeks after DPC sensitization. Approximately 28 alopecia patients provided blood for TCR sequencing at one to four time points (pre-sensitization, 2, 6 and 24 weeks).

Study-wide findings and limitations: Patch test score was positively correlated with the number of PT1 expanded TCRs, with significance at thresholds 8, 16 and 32 but not at 4. After repeated subsampling, the strength of the expansion versus patch-test correlation and the threshold at which it became significant changed. The number of TCRs above 1 in 1000 frequency did not change with DPC sensitization; there was no evidence of global repertoire structure alterations. Compared with pre-sensitization or healthy control sets, expanded TCRs formed significantly more large CDR3 similarity clusters, which is consistent with antigen-driven responses. Because all patients had alopecia, a presumed autoimmune disease, the immune response of the patients might differ from that of healthy individuals.

The sample's time point label, decoded: patch test 1, 2 weeks after DPC sensitization. In the paper's terms, the treatment or condition label means: therapeutic diphenylcyclopropenone sensitization with weekly scalp DPC. At each patch-test visit, blood was drawn before the patch test was applied. Eligible patients were aged 18 to 70, diagnosed with alopecia, deemed suitable for DPC therapy, and excluded if pregnant. Total RNA was isolated from unfractionated whole blood collected in Tempus Blood RNA tubes. Library generation was performed with RACE. Instrument on record: NextSeq 500. During library preparation, unique molecular identifiers were attached to individual cDNA molecules so that TCRs could be counted in a quantitative, reproducible way. From each blood RNA sample, both TCR alpha and TCR beta chains were sequenced. Per the authors' processing: The median number of TCRs per sample was over 85,000, ranging from roughly 23,224 to 690,600. V, J and CDR3 annotation of the TCR reads was performed with the Decombinator software suite. To make PS versus PT1 abundance plots, every sample was subsampled to the same number of TCRs (28,000). Expanded TCRs were defined as absent before sensitization and observed at least eight times at the 2-week time point. Clones were called with MiXCR by TCRdb after fastp trimmed the public reads at Q25, and only in-frame beta chains were retained. Rows are unified per CDR3 protein, each entry keeping the most common DNA and genes. In this record, the V and J calls reflect TCRdb's handling and not the investigators' own analysis. Across this sample there are 350,000 or so distinct CDR3 sequences, with roughly 6.9% seen only once. The ten largest clones take up 7% to 10% of the sample.

The CDR3 has 15 amino acids, counting the end cysteine and phenylalanine. The sequence is cut down to CDR3 DNA, 45 bases in frame from base 1. Trimming removed 0 bases from V and 2 bases from J, leaving 10 bases between the germline ends. Via the germline V gene, CDR1 is KGHSH and CDR2 LQKENI. This clonotype was counted only a few times. Its antigen remains undetermined. No base qualities exist here, and no much larger clone lies one base off it. In this chain, TRBV18 is recombined with TRBJ2-5; the D gene cannot be named for sure. The source of this sequence is a woman between 18 and 29 years old with alopecia areata. Some clones in this sample may be carry-over from other donors' samples. The sequenced sample was whole blood, obtained in connection with sensitization to the hapten diphenylcyclopropenone (DPC). The DNA reads as follows: TGTGCCAGCTCACCACCTTCAGGATTACAAGAGACCCAGTACTTC. This encodes CASSPPSGLQETQYF.